Below, 32 T cell receptor beta chains from the same sample are listed, as sequenced in a study of Graves' ophthalmopathy and Graves' hyperthyroidism. The authors amplified TCR beta CDR3 regions, and they did so from RNA transcripts for repertoire sequencing. HTBI primers were used in a first-round RT-PCR, which preceded a second-round multiplex PCR. TCRdb reprocessed the multiplex PCR reads via MiXCR and lists one record per CDR3 protein. The data contain a few hundred thousand distinct CDR3 sequences, 17% of them singletons. The sample was peripheral blood. These receptors all come from an adult woman with stable Graves' hyperthyroidism.

This clonotype was recorded a few times. This chain uses TRBV28 with TRBJ2-3; TRBD1 matches 9 bases. The CDR3 is 16 amino acids. The V gene's germline CDR1 is MDHEN and CDR2 SYDVKM. V shed 2 bases and J 2 bases; nucleotides not matched to a gene: 5. CDR3 sequence: CASSLPRTGVTDTQYF. The DNA for the CDR3 is TGTGCCAGCAGTTTACCCCGGACAGGGGTCACAGATACGCAGTATTTT.

This clonotype was detected ten times or more. The V gene is TRBV12-3 or TRBV12-4, the J gene TRBJ1-5, with no clear D. This CDR3 contains 13 residues. Trimming cost V 2 bases and J 6 bases, with 8 bases left between them. For the CDR3, the DNA is TGTGCCAGCAGTTTACCCCCAGGTCAGCCCCAGCATTTT. Translation: CASSLPPGQPQHF.

This clonotype was observed many times. The chain uses TRBV29-1 and TRBJ2-5; tentatively, D is TRBD1 or TRBD2 (6 bases each). The CDR3 totals 13 residues. V was trimmed by 4 bases and J by 5 bases, leaving 14 bases between them. Germline values: CDR1 SQVTM, CDR2 ANQGSEA. For the CDR3, the DNA is TGCAGCGTTGTCGAGGGGGGTTGGGAGACCCAGTACTTC. Protein sequence: CSVVEGGWETQYF.

This clonotype was observed at least ten times. The chain joins TRBV7-8 to TRBJ2-7, with 7 bases matching TRBD2. This CDR3 spans 14 amino acids. The J segment lost 5 bases and the V segment lost 5 bases, leaving 9 bases of the junction unmatched. Germline CDR1 SGHVS, CDR2 FQNEAQ. The CDR3 reads CASSLKRDVDEQYF. For the CDR3, the DNA is TGTGCCAGCAGCCTGAAGCGGGATGTCGACGAGCAGTACTTC.

Comments on this clonotype: One end of the junction does not line up with germline, which may come from a read error. The chain is built from TRBV6-2 or TRBV6-3 and TRBJ2-5, with D tentatively TRBD2 (5 bases). Germline values: CDR1 MNHEY, CDR2 SVGEGT. The CDR3 is made up of 14 amino acids. CDR3 residues: CASRYSQRQETQYF. CDR3 nucleotide sequence: TGTGCCAGCAGATACTCCCAGCGGCAAGAGACCCAGTACTTC.

This clonotype appeared many times. The V gene is TRBV10-3, the J gene TRBJ2-6, with no clear D. The CDR3 loop spans 15 amino acids. Deletions cut 7 bases from V and 2 bases from J, with 12 bases between. The germline V gene has CDR1 ENHRY and CDR2 SYGVKD. The CDR3 reads CAITAEVAGANVLTF. CDR3 coding DNA: TGTGCCATCACTGCAGAGGTGGCTGGGGCCAACGTCCTGACTTTC.

This clonotype was observed at least ten times. The chain links TRBV20-1 to TRBJ2-5, with 7 bases matching TRBD2. Trimming at V came to 3 bases and at J to 7 bases, leaving 5 bases not matched to a gene. The length of the CDR3 is 12 residues. In germline, CDR1 is DFQATT, CDR2 SNEGSKA (reference sequence). The CDR3 here is CSASSGRGTQYF. CDR3 bases: TGCAGTGCTAGTTCAGGGAGGGGGACCCAGTACTTC.

This clonotype was recorded many times. The chain joins TRBV7-9 to TRBJ1-1; tentatively, D is TRBD1 (5 bases). The CDR3 extends over 14 amino acids. Germline V gene sequence: CDR1 SEHNR, CDR2 FQNEAQ (reference sequence). V lost 4 bases and J 5 bases, leaving 14 bases between the germline ends. CDR3 coding DNA: TGTGCCAGCAGCTCACTAGGGGCGGGTACTGAAGCTTTCTTT. Translated: CASSSLGAGTEAFF.

The gene calls are TRBV30 and TRBJ1-5; D call uncertain. Germline V gene sequence: CDR1 GTSNPN, CDR2 SVGIG (reference sequence). CDR3 length: 17 amino acids. With 2 bases removed from V and 2 bases from J, the gap between germline ends came to 19 bases. CDR3 protein: CAWSPLGRGGGNQPQHF. The CDR3 nucleotides read TGTGCCTGGAGTCCCCTAGGACGGGGAGGTGGCAATCAGCCCCAGCATTTT.

This clonotype was recorded at least ten times. The rearrangement links TRBV4-1 to TRBJ1-2; no reliable D call. Germline V CDR1 and CDR2: MGHRA, YSYEKL. V gave up 0 bases and J gave up 2 bases, with 10 bases separating them. The CDR3 covers 15 residues. The CDR3 spells CASSQDSRGNYGYTF. The CDR3 region has the DNA TGCGCCAGCAGCCAAGATAGTAGAGGGAACTATGGCTACACCTTC.

Ten or more counts support this clonotype. The genes are TRBV3-1 and TRBJ1-6; D perhaps matches TRBD1 (6 bases). Between the trimmed V and J ends, which lost 1 base and 14 bases, there was a span of 12 bases. The CDR3 covers 13 residues. Germline values: CDR1 LGHDT, CDR2 YNNKEL (reference sequence). The CDR3 bases are TGTGCCAGCAGCCAAGGGGGGCCCTACACCCTCCACTTT. Protein product: CASSQGGPYTLHF.

At least ten counts were recorded for this clonotype. The chain is built from TRBV7-9 and TRBJ1-6; TRBD1 matches 8 bases. J lost 6 bases, V lost 7 bases, and 11 bases had no gene match. CDR3 length: 16 residues. Germline V gene sequence: CDR1 SEHNR, CDR2 FQNEAQ (reference sequence). In DNA, the CDR3 is TGTGCCAGCACCGAACACAGGGGGTTGGCTAATTCACCCCTCCACTTT. The encoded protein is CASTEHRGLANSPLHF.

Only a few counts were recorded for this clonotype. The chain recombines TRBV28 with TRBJ1-2; the match to TRBD1 covers 8 bases. V dropped 6 bases and J dropped 8; count of bases not matched to a gene: 8. Germline V gene data show CDR1 as MDHEN and CDR2 as SYDVKM. There are 13 residues in the CDR3. The CDR3 loop is CASRLGQGWGYTF. Written as DNA, the CDR3 is TGTGCCAGCAGACTCGGACAGGGTTGGGGCTACACCTTC.

This chain links TRBV2 with TRBJ1-1; D is unclear. The length of the CDR3 is 12 residues. Between the trimmed V and J ends, which lost 8 bases and 1 base, there was a span of 8 bases. Germline V gives CDR1 SNHLY, CDR2 FYNNEI. As DNA, the CDR3 is TGTGCCAGCTTCAGGAGGAACACTGAAGCTTTCTTT. As protein: CASFRRNTEAFF. Full variable domain (remainder filled in from reference TRBV2 and TRBJ1-1): EPEVTQTPSHQVTQMGQEVILRCVPISNHLYFYWYRQILGQKVEFLVSFYNNEISEKSEIFDDQFSVERPDGSNFTLKIRSTKLEDSAMYFCASFRRNTEAFFGQGTRLTVV.

This clonotype was seen at least ten times. The V gene is TRBV27, the J gene TRBJ2-2; TRBD1 aligns across 7 bases. Germline trimming cut 6 bases from V and 6 bases from J; bases unmatched to any gene: 10. Per the germline V gene, CDR1 is MNHEY and CDR2 is SMNVEV (reference sequence). There are 15 residues in the CDR3. The CDR3 protein is CASSISDRVAGELFF. CDR3 nucleotides: TGTGCCAGCAGCATCTCCGACAGGGTAGCCGGGGAGCTGTTTTTT.

This clonotype was seen at least ten times. A much larger clone lies a single base off, so this may be a read error. The chain has TRBV6-1 and TRBJ2-7, with 8 bases aligning to TRBD1. V trimming: 6 bases; J trimming: 5 bases; junction bases outside the gene matches: 6. The CDR3 extends over 13 amino acids. The germline gives CDR1 MNHNS, CDR2 SASEGT. Here the CDR3 DNA reads TGTGCCAGCAGCCGTGACAGGGGCCACGAGCAGTACTTC. It specifies CASSRDRGHEQYF.

Ten or more counts support this clonotype. The V gene is TRBV3-1, the J gene TRBJ2-5; D remains ambiguous. This CDR3 has 14 amino acids. The ends were cut back, 4 bases at V and 5 bases at J, with 14 bases in the middle. Germline V gene sequence: CDR1 LGHDT, CDR2 YNNKEL (reference sequence). CDR3: CASSPGSRAETQYF. Here the CDR3 DNA reads TGTGCCAGCAGCCCCGGATCCAGAGCGGAGACCCAGTACTTC.

This clonotype was seen once. V gene TRBV20-1 combines with J gene TRBJ1-1, with D unresolved. The V gene lost 6 bases and the J gene lost 6 bases, with 23 bases spanning the gap. The CDR3 has 15 residues. CDR1 and CDR2 from the germline V gene are DFQATT and SNEGSKA (reference sequence). This CDR3 reads CSASRALPYQAEAFF. The DNA for the CDR3 is TGCAGTGCCTCAAGGGCACTACCATATCAGGCTGAAGCTTTCTTT.

This clonotype has ten or more counts. J is TRBJ1-6 and V is TRBV20-1, with D unresolved. Germline-derived CDR1 and CDR2 are DFQATT and SNEGSKA (reference sequence). This CDR3 has 18 amino acids. Trimming pared 0 bases from V and 0 bases from J, leaving 15 bases between. CDR3 DNA: TGCAGTGCTAGAGACCTGCCCGGCTCGATCTCCTATAATTCACCCCTCCACTTT. Translated: CSARDLPGSISYNSPLHF.

Of note for this clonotype: Compared with germline, one end of the junction differs, possibly owing to a read error. The chain has TRBV19 and TRBJ2-7; TRBD2 aligns across 7 bases. The CDR3 has 14 residues. The germline V gene has CDR1 LNHDA and CDR2 SQIVND (reference sequence). The CDR3 loop is CASSMFGGGYEQCF. The DNA for the CDR3 is TGTGCCAGTAGTATGTTCGGCGGGGGTTACGAGCAGTGCTTC.

This clonotype was detected many times. CDR3 DNA sequence: TGTGCCAGCAGTTTACTTATGGCTGGTGGCTACACCTTC. This sequence encodes CASSLLMAGGYTF. J is TRBJ1-2 and V is TRBV12-3 or TRBV12-4; D remains unclear. This CDR3 has 13 amino acids. Trimming stripped 2 bases from V and 7 bases from J, with 11 bases between.

As for this clonotype: A clone one base away is much larger, so this may be a read error. The chain uses TRBV6-1 and TRBJ2-7, with D tentatively TRBD1 (5 bases). CDR1 and CDR2 from the germline V gene are MNHNS and SASEGT. This CDR3 contains 13 residues. CDR3 bases: TGTGCCAGCAGTAAGGGGCACCTTTACGGGCAGTACTTC. It translates to CASSKGHLYGQYF.

This clonotype was counted ten times or more. CDR3 nucleotides: TGTGCCTGGAGTGTAGAATACGGGAACACCTACGAGCAGTACTTC. Translating it yields CAWSVEYGNTYEQYF. This chain connects TRBV30 to TRBJ2-7; TRBD2 is a possible D gene (5 bases). Germline V CDR1 and CDR2: GTSNPN, SVGIG (reference sequence). V gave up 0 bases and J gave up 2 bases, with 14 bases separating them. This CDR3 region has 15 residues.

This clonotype appeared many times. The chain employs TRBV7-6 and TRBJ2-7; 10 positions agree with TRBD1. Trimming cost V 5 bases and J 3 bases; bases outside gene matches: 7. Germline values: CDR1 SGHVS, CDR2 FNYEAQ. The CDR3 consists of 15 residues. CDR3 in DNA: TGTGCCAGCAGCCAGAGGGGACAGGGGTTCTACGAGCAGTACTTC. It specifies CASSQRGQGFYEQYF.

This chain uses TRBV28 with TRBJ2-7; perhaps TRBD2 as D (5 bases). The CDR3 covers 16 residues. Germline V gene data show CDR1 as MDHEN and CDR2 as SYDVKM. Trimming removed 5 bases from V and 3 bases from J, with 20 bases in between. The CDR3 region is CASSLPPRTGNYEQYF. The DNA of the CDR3 is TGTGCCAGCAGTCTTCCCCCCAGGACGGGAAACTACGAGCAGTACTTC.

This clonotype was observed once. The CDR3 loop is CASSSHQDRGGAFF. The CDR3 DNA sequence: TGTGCCAGCAGTTCTCACCAGGACAGGGGTGGAGCTTTCTTT. The rearrangement links TRBV12-3 or TRBV12-4 to TRBJ1-1; 9 nucleotides align to TRBD1. V shed 4 bases, J shed 10 bases, and the junction held 10 bases outside the gene matches. This CDR3 has 14 residues.

There are many counts of this clonotype. The chain joins TRBV6-1 to TRBJ2-7; D unclear. Germline assignment: CDR1 MNHNS and CDR2 SASEGT. With 4 bases removed from V and 0 bases from J, the gap between germline ends came to 7 bases. The CDR3 sequence is 13 residues long. CDR3 sequence (DNA): TGTGCCAGCAGTGGGTCACGCTCCTACGAGCAGTACTTC. This codes for CASSGSRSYEQYF.

For this clonotype: A junction boundary mismatches the germline segment, possibly from a read error. The rearrangement links TRBV6-4 to TRBJ1-5, with D hard to call. Germline lookup yields CDR1 MRHNA and CDR2 SNTAGT. The CDR3 is 14 amino acids. The CDR3 nucleotides read TGTGCCACCAGTGGAGTTTATAGCAATCAGCCCCAGCATTTT. Protein product: CATSGVYSNQPQHF.

This clonotype was seen repeatedly, ten times or more. The chain joins TRBV6-5 to TRBJ1-1, with D perhaps TRBD1 (6 bases). Trimming pared 0 bases from V and 6 bases from J, leaving 14 bases between. CDR3 length equals 15 residues. CDR1 is MNHEY and CDR2 is SVGAGI in the germline V gene. CDR3 loop: CASSYSLGGLAEAFF. The CDR3, as DNA: TGTGCCAGCAGTTACTCGTTAGGGGGGCTGGCTGAAGCTTTCTTT.

This clonotype showed up many times. The rearrangement uses TRBV6-2 or TRBV6-3 and TRBJ2-1; D might be TRBD2 (5 bases). CDR1 and CDR2 (germline): MNHEY, SVGEGT. The CDR3 extends over 15 amino acids. Deletions cut 6 bases from V and 5 bases from J, with 17 bases between. CDR3 protein: CASSTLSGPDNEQFF. The DNA of the CDR3 is TGTGCCAGCAGCACACTAAGCGGTCCCGACAATGAGCAGTTCTTC.

This clonotype occurred many times. The chain employs TRBV7-8 and TRBJ2-2, with 7 bases that match TRBD2. The CDR3 has 15 residues. Per the germline V gene, CDR1 is SGHVS and CDR2 is FQNEAQ. Trimming took 3 bases from V and 6 from J; bases not matched to a gene: 7. This chain's CDR3 is CASSFATSIPGELFF. The CDR3 nucleotides read TGTGCCAGCAGCTTTGCGACTAGCATCCCCGGGGAGCTGTTTTTT.

This clonotype occurred once. A much more abundant neighbour one base away suggests this may be a read error. V gene TRBV9 combines with J gene TRBJ1-1, with TRBD1 identical over 10 bases. Germline V gives CDR1 SGDLS, CDR2 YYNGEE. Losses at the gene ends were 0 bases for V and 5 bases for J; bases not matched to a gene: 10. The CDR3 runs 17 residues. CDR3 DNA: TGTGCCAGCAGCGTAGGGATGGGACAGGGGACGAGGACTGAAGCTTTCTTT. This encodes CASSVGMGQGTRTEAFF.